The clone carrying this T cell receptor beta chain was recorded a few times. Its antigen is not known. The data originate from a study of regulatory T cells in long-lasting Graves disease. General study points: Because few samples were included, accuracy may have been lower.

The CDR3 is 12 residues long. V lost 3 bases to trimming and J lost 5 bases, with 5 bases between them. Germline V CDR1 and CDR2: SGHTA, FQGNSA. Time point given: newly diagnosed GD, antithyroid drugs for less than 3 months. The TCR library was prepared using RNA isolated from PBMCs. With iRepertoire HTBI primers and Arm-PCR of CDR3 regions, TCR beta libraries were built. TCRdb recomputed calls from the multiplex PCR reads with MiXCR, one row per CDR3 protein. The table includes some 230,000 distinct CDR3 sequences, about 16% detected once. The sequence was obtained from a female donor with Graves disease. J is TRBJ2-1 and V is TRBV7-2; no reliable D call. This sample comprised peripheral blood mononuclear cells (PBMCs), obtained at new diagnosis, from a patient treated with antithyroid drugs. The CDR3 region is CASSFTDNEQFF. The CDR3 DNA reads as TGTGCCAGCAGCTTTACAGACAATGAGCAGTTCTTC.